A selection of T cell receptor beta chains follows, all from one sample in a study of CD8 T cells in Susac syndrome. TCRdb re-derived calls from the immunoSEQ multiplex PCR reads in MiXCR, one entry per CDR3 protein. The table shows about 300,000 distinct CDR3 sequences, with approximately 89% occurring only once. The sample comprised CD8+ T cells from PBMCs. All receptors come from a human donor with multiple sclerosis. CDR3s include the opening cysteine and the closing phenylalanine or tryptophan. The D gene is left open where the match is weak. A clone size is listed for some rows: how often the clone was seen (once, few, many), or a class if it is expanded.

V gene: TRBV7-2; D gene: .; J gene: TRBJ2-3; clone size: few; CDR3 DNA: TGTGCCAGCAGCTTAGTCGGCACTGCGGATACGCAGTATTTT; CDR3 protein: CASSLVGTADTQYF
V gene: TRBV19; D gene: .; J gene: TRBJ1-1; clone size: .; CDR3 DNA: TGTGCCAGTAGTAGAAGTGTTACGGGGACTGAAGCTTTCTTT; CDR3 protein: CASSRSVTGTEAFF
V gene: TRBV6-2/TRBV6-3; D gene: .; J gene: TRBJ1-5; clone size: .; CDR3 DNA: TGTGCCAGCACTATAGGCAGGCAGCCCCAGCATTTT; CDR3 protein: CASTIGRQPQHF
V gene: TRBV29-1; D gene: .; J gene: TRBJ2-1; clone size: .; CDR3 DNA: TGCAGCGTTGAACCATTGGGACCGTACAATGAGCAGTTCTTC; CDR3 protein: CSVEPLGPYNEQFF
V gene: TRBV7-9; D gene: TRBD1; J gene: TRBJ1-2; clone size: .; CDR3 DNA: TGTGCCAGCAGCTTAGTGACAGGGGCCCACCGCTATGGCTACACCTTC; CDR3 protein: CASSLVTGAHRYGYTF
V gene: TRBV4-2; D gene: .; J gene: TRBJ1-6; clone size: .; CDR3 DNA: TGTGCCAGCAGCCAAGAGTCAGGGTCAGATTCACCCCTCCACTTT; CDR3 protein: CASSQESGSDSPLHF
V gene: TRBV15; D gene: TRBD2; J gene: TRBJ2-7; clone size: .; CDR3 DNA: TGTGCCACCAGCAGAGATCCCTACGACGGGGAGGGCATGGAGCAGTACTTC; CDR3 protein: CATSRDPYDGEGMEQYF
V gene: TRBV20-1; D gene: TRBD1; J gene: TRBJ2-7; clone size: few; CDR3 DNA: TGCAGTGCTAGGGGACAGGACTCCTACGAGCAGTACTTC; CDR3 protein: CSARGQDSYEQYF
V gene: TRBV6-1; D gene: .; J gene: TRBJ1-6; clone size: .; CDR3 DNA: TGTGCCAGCAGGGGAACACCAGGGCGTTGGAGTTCACCCCTCCACTTT; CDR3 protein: CASRGTPGRWSSPLHF
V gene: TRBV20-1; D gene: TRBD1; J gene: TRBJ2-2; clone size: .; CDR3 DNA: TGCAGTGCTAGAGATACCGGACAGGGTGGAACCGGGGAGCTGTTTTTT; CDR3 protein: CSARDTGQGGTGELFF
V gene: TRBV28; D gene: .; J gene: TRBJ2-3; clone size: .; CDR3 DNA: TGTGCCAGCAGTTTCGGGGCAGCCGACACAGATACGCAGTATTTT; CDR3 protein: CASSFGAADTDTQYF
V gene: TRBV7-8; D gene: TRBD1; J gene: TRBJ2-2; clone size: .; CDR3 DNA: TGTGCCAGCAGCTCCGTGGACAGGGGGCGCACCGGGGAGCTGTTTTTT; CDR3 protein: CASSSVDRGRTGELFF
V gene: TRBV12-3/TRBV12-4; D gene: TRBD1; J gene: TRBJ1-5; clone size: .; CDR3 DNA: TGTGCCAGCGCCTCAAGGCGGACAGGGGCTGATAGCAATCAGCCCCAGCATTTT; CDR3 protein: CASASRRTGADSNQPQHF
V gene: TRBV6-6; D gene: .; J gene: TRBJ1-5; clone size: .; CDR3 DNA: TGTGCCAGCAGTACCACAGGGTCGGGCAATCAGCCCCAGCATTTT; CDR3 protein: CASSTTGSGNQPQHF
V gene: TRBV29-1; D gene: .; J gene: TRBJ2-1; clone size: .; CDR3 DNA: TGCAGCGTTCTCAAAGATGAGCAGTTCTTC; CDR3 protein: CSVLKDEQFF
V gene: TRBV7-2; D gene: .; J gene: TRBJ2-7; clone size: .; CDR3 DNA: TGTGCCAGCAGCTTAGAGGTCACCTATTACGAGCAGTACTTC; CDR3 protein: CASSLEVTYYEQYF
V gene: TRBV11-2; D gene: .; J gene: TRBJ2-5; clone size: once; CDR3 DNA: TGTGCCAGCAGCTCCCCACTAGGTCCAACCGGATGGGAGACCCAGTACTTC; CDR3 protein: CASSSPLGPTGWETQYF
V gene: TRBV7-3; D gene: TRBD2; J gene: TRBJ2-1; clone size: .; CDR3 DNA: TGTGCCAGCAGCTTAAAAACCCCCGGGGGATCCGGGGGGGGTGAGCAGTTCTTC; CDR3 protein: CASSLKTPGGSGGGEQFF
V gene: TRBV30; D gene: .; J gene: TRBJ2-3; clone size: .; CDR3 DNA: TGTGCCTGGAGTGTAGGGGGGAGTGGCACAGATACGCAGTATTTT; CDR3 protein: CAWSVGGSGTDTQYF
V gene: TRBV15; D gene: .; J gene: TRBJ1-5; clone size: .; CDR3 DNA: TGTGCCACCAGCAGAACCGTTAGGGGTAACAATCAGCCCCAGCATTTT; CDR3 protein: CATSRTVRGNNQPQHF
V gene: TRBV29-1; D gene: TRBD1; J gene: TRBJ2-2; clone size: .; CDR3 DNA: TGCAGCGTTCGGGACAGCGGGGAGCTGTTTTTT; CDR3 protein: CSVRDSGELFF
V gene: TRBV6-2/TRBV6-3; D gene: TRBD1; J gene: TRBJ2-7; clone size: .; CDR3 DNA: TGTGCCAGCAGTTACGAAGACAGGGTCTCCTACGAGCAGTACTTC; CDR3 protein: CASSYEDRVSYEQYF